These 13 T cell receptor beta chains originate from one sample sequenced in a study of blood T cells in healthy people across ages. With a J-beta primer mix and a sample-barcoded 5' primer, a second PCR ran roughly 6 to 12 cycles. A single record per CDR3 protein comes from TCRdb applying MiXCR to the 5' RACE reads. The data show some 1.8 million distinct CDR3 sequences, about two fifths seen once. The specimen was blood. The receptor source for this set is a human donor in good health.

For this clonotype: The junction departs from germline at one end; a sequencing error may be responsible. CDR3 residues: CANSGAARRSYNEQFF. DNA of the CDR3: TGTGCCAACAGCGGGGCAGCGAGACGCTCCTACAATGAGCAGTTCTTC. The chain employs TRBV11-2 and TRBJ2-1, with 7 nucleotides matching TRBD2. The CDR3 is made up of 16 amino acids. Germline V gene lookup returns CDR1 SGHAT and CDR2 FQNNGV.

This clonotype occurred a few times. J is TRBJ1-1 and V is TRBV6-5; 8 nucleotides agree with TRBD1. The CDR3 is made up of 15 amino acids. The ends lost 4 bases at V and 1 base at J; junction bases unmatched: 5. Looked up from germline, CDR1 is MNHEY and CDR2 is SVGAGI. The CDR3 sequence is CASSWGTGGNTEAFF. DNA of the CDR3: TGTGCCAGCAGTTGGGGGACAGGCGGGAACACTGAAGCTTTCTTT.

The chain carries TRBV20-1 and TRBJ2-1, with 12 bases lining up with TRBD2. The CDR3 runs 15 residues. The V segment lost 5 bases and the J segment 4 bases; nucleotides outside the gene matches: 6. The germline CDR1 and CDR2 sequences are DFQATT and SNEGSKA (reference sequence). CDR3 DNA: TGCAGTGCTCTGATTACTAGCGGGGGGTACAATGAGCAGTTCTTC. Encoded protein: CSALITSGGYNEQFF.

This clonotype has more than one count but fewer than ten. The chain joins TRBV7-3 to TRBJ1-2; 9 nucleotides agree with TRBD1. CDR1 is SGHTA and CDR2 is FQGTGA in the germline V gene. The CDR3 spans 13 residues. V shed 7 bases and J 8 bases; nucleotides not matched to a gene: 8. CDR3: CASNPTGGEGYTF. In nucleotides, the CDR3 is TGTGCCAGCAACCCTACAGGGGGCGAAGGCTACACCTTC.

V gene TRBV6-5 combines with J gene TRBJ2-3; possible D gene TRBD1, 6 bases. V was pared by 6 bases and J by 6 bases, with 19 bases between. There are 15 residues in the CDR3. Germline V lookup: CDR1 MNHEY, CDR2 SVGAGI. The CDR3 loop is CASRQTGTGLDTQYF. The DNA for the CDR3 is TGTGCCAGCAGGCAAACAGGGACCGGTTTGGATACGCAGTATTTT.

Only a few counts were recorded for this clonotype. The chain is built from TRBV2 and TRBJ2-1, with D tentatively TRBD1 or TRBD2 (6 bases each). Trimming left V 0 bases short and J 3 bases short, with 9 bases between. The CDR3 has 15 amino acids. Germline V gene sequence: CDR1 SNHLY, CDR2 FYNNEI. The CDR3 spells CASSEAQGGYNEQFF. The CDR3 nucleotides are TGTGCCAGCAGTGAAGCACAGGGAGGCTACAATGAGCAGTTCTTC.

This clonotype was seen a handful of times. The rearrangement uses TRBV20-1 and TRBJ2-3; D is perhaps TRBD2 (6 bases). Deletions cut 5 bases from V and 4 bases from J, with 19 bases between. The CDR3 has 15 amino acids. The germline V gene has CDR1 DFQATT and CDR2 SNEGSKA (reference sequence). CDR3 region: CSAALVGEVADTQYF. The CDR3 DNA is TGCAGTGCTGCCCTAGTCGGGGAGGTGGCAGATACGCAGTATTTT.

In its sample, this clonotype was seen many times. The genes are TRBV7-2 and TRBJ2-5, with a tentative D call TRBD1 (5 bases). Germline V gene sequence: CDR1 SGHTA, CDR2 FQGNSA. V was trimmed by 1 base and J by 5 bases, leaving 14 bases between them. The CDR3 consists of 15 residues. The CDR3 DNA sequence: TGTGCCAGCAGCTTAGGACAGTTTGGGTACGAGACCCAGTACTTC. Protein product: CASSLGQFGYETQYF.

This clonotype was seen only a few times. CDR3 sequence (DNA): TGTGCCAGCAGCTTAGCGCTTCTTTACGAGCAGTACTTC. This translates into CASSLALLYEQYF. The chain uses TRBV7-2 and TRBJ2-7, with D unclear. Germline V gene lookup returns CDR1 SGHTA and CDR2 FQGNSA. V lost 0 bases and J lost 4, with 7 bases in between. The CDR3 length is 13 residues.

This sequence joins TRBV20-1 and TRBJ2-1; D gene uncertain. From germline, CDR1 is DFQATT and CDR2 SNEGSKA (reference sequence). The CDR3 is 10 amino acids. V was shortened by 3 bases and J by 8 bases, with 5 bases between the two germline ends. This CDR3 is CSASYYEQFF. Written as DNA, the CDR3 is TGCAGTGCTAGTTATTATGAGCAGTTCTTC.

This clonotype has more than one count but fewer than ten. V is TRBV20-1 and J is TRBJ2-1; possibly TRBD1 or TRBD2 for D (6 bases each). V was shortened by 0 bases and J by 8 bases, with 20 bases between the two germline ends. This CDR3 spans 16 amino acids. Germline V gene data show CDR1 as DFQATT and CDR2 as SNEGSKA (reference sequence). The CDR3 sequence is CSARDKGRGRLDEQFF. For the CDR3, the DNA is TGCAGTGCTAGAGATAAGGGCAGGGGAAGACTAGATGAGCAGTTCTTC.

This clonotype turned up a few times. The genes are TRBV5-1 and TRBJ2-7, with 7 bases aligning to TRBD1. CDR1 and CDR2 (germline): SGHRS, YFSETQ. Trimming removed 4 bases from V and 3 bases from J; junction bases left unmatched: 7. The CDR3 is 14 amino acids. The DNA for the CDR3 is TGCGCCAGCAGCACCGGGACAGCTCACTACGAGCAGTACTTC. It yields the protein CASSTGTAHYEQYF.

The chain is built from TRBV7-9 and TRBJ2-1; D might be TRBD2 (6 bases). V was clipped by 3 bases and J by 10 bases, with 10 bases between them. The germline CDR1 and CDR2 sequences are SEHNR and FQNEAQ (reference sequence). The CDR3 is 12 residues long. The chain's CDR3 is CASSFGRGEQFF. CDR3 in DNA: TGTGCCAGCAGCTTCGGACGGGGGGAGCAGTTCTTC.